The T cell receptor (beta chain) under discussion was sequenced for a study of siplizumab effects on memory and regulatory T cells. Broader study findings: Major contributors to the alloresponse seemed to be naive T cells, which also appeared more diverse than memory cells.

The assay was immunoSEQ multiplex PCR, and TCRdb's table has in-frame clones only and misses some. The profile covers 80,000 to 130,000 clones, with just over 90% appearing a single time and 0.55% to 0.95% taken by the ten largest. About this clone itself: Its matching antigen is unknown.

The CDR3 has 15 residues. J lost 1 base, V lost 7 bases, and 6 bases had no gene match. Germline CDR1 reads SEHNR; CDR2 reads FQNEAQ (reference sequence). The sequence was collected from a human donor in good health. The rearrangement uses TRBV7-9 and TRBJ2-1, with 8 positions matching TRBD1. Sequenced sample: Tregs sorted from blood. This CDR3 reads CASTAGQASYNEQFF. In DNA form, the CDR3 reads TGTGCCAGCACCGCGGGACAGGCGTCCTACAATGAGCAGTTCTTC.